Listed below are T cell receptor beta chains from one sample, sequenced in a study of blood T cell repertoires in COVID-19. Clones were read by immunoSEQ multiplex PCR, and TCRdb kept only the in-frame ones, dropping some. The sample contains about 170,000 clones, about 83% of which appear only once. The sample consisted of peripheral blood. The source of these receptors is a woman between 70 and 85 years old who had recovered from COVID-19. The CDR3 runs from the conserved cysteine through the conserved F or W. Each record gives: CDR3 DNA, CDR3 protein, D gene, J gene, clone size, V gene. The D gene is left open where the match is weak. For some rows the clone size is stated as once, few or many, or as a class when expanded; others skip it.

DNA: TGTGCCAGCAGGCGGGACGGCTTGAACACTGAAGCTTTCTTT
CDR3: CASRRDGLNTEAFF
D: NA
J: TRBJ1-1
size: NA
V: TRBV3-1/TRBV3-2

DNA: TGTGCCAGCAGCCCAATTAGCTCCTATAATTCACCCCTCCACTTT
CDR3: CASSPISSYNSPLHF
D: NA
J: TRBJ1-6
size: few
V: TRBV5-4

DNA: TGTGCCAGCAGCCAAGATTGGGGGGGCTCCTACAATGAGCAGTTCTTC
CDR3: CASSQDWGGSYNEQFF
D: TRBD2
J: TRBJ2-1
size: NA
V: TRBV3-1/TRBV3-2

DNA: TGTGCCAGCAGTCCGCCCGCAGGGGGCCTCGATGAGGATGAGCAGTTCTTC
CDR3: CASSPPAGGLDEDEQFF
D: TRBD1
J: TRBJ2-1
size: NA
V: TRBV28

DNA: TGCGCCAGCAGTGACAGGGACACCGGGGAGCTGTTTTTT
CDR3: CASSDRDTGELFF
D: NA
J: TRBJ2-2
size: many
V: TRBV10-1

DNA: TGTGCCAGCAGCAGACAGGCCACCGGGGAGCTGTTTTTT
CDR3: CASSRQATGELFF
D: NA
J: TRBJ2-2
size: few
V: TRBV7-3

DNA: TGTGCCAGCAGTTTCGGGGTCCCCTACGAGCAGTACTTC
CDR3: CASSFGVPYEQYF
D: NA
J: TRBJ2-7
size: NA
V: TRBV28

DNA: TGTGCCAGCAGCTCAACAGGGGGCATAACCGGGGAGCTGTTTTTT
CDR3: CASSSTGGITGELFF
D: TRBD1
J: TRBJ2-2
size: NA
V: TRBV6-5

DNA: TGCGCCAGCAGCACATTAGGGACAGGGAGCACTGAAGCTTTCTTT
CDR3: CASSTLGTGSTEAFF
D: TRBD1
J: TRBJ1-1
size: NA
V: TRBV5-1

DNA: TGTGCCAGTAGTACAACCCATTCGGGTTCCGGCTACACCTTC
CDR3: CASSTTHSGSGYTF
D: NA
J: TRBJ1-2
size: NA
V: TRBV19